Listed here is a single T cell receptor (beta chain). V shed 1 base, J shed 2 bases, and the junction held 3 bases outside the gene matches. CDR3 size: 15 residues. Germline CDR1 and CDR2: MGHRA and YSYEKL. Sequencing used immunoSEQ multiplex PCR; TCRdb keeps in-frame clones, though not all of them. The sample lists fewer than 500,000 clones, 75% to 90% occurring once. This sample is part of a study of blood T cell repertoires in COVID-19. The receptor comes from a man aged 30 to 39 who had recovered from COVID-19. The sample was PBMCs or T cells enriched from blood (not recorded which). The gene calls are TRBV4-1 and TRBJ2-7, with TRBD2 matching 9 bases. The CDR3 is CASSQGLADPYEQYF. For the CDR3, the DNA is TGCGCCAGCAGCCAAGGACTAGCGGATCCCTACGAGCAGTACTTC.